Presented here are 3 T cell receptor beta chains from one specimen sequenced in a study of untreated major depressive disorder. Here immunoSEQ multiplex PCR was the method, and the copy in TCRdb shows in-frame clones only, minus some. The top ten clones hold approximately 5.1% of a sample with 20,000 to 25,000 clones, approximately 87% of them seen once. The sequenced material came from CD4+ T cells from PBMCs. All receptors derive from a young woman in good health.

The chain carries TRBV7-9 and TRBJ2-6; perhaps TRBD2 as D (6 bases). Trimming shortened V by 5 bases and J by 0 bases, and 17 bases separated the two germline ends. The CDR3 totals 18 residues. CDR1 and CDR2 from the germline V gene are SEHNR and FQNEAQ (reference sequence). CDR3 protein: CASSRRAGRVSGANVLTF. CDR3 in DNA: TGTGCCAGCAGCCGGAGGGCAGGGAGAGTCTCTGGGGCCAACGTCCTGACTTTC. Full variable domain (outside the CDR3, taken from reference TRBV7-9 and TRBJ2-6): DTGVSQNPRHKITKRGQNVTFRCDPISEHNRLYWYRQTLGQGPEFLTYFQNEAQLEKSRLLSDRFSAERPKGSFSTLEIQRTEQGDSAMYLCASSRRAGRVSGANVLTFGAGSRLTVL.

The V call is TRBV18, the J call TRBJ2-1; TRBD2 agrees at 11 bases. This CDR3 has 15 amino acids. CDR1 and CDR2 from the germline V gene are KGHSH and LQKENI. With 2 bases clipped from V and 7 bases from J, the junction kept 4 bases outside the gene matches. CDR3 sequence reads: CASSPELAGVNEQFF. In DNA, the CDR3 is TGTGCCAGCTCACCAGAACTAGCGGGGGTTAATGAGCAGTTCTTC.

The chain has TRBV9 and TRBJ1-2; D unclear. CDR3 length: 11 residues. Germline CDR1 SGDLS, CDR2 YYNGEE. V shed 4 bases and J shed 3 bases, with 4 bases lying between them. The CDR3 DNA follows: TGTGCCAGCAGCCGGGACTATGGCTACACCTTC. Translation: CASSRDYGYTF.